This is a list of T cell receptor beta chains from one sample in a study of T cell responses to AZD1222 COVID-19 vaccine. Sequencing used immunoSEQ multiplex PCR; TCRdb keeps in-frame clones, though not all of them. Of approximately 100,000 clones in the sample, roughly nine tenths are singletons; the top ten hold about 2.5%. The source was peripheral blood, collected 28 days after the second AZD1222 dose. All receptors derive from an adult who received the AZD1222 COVID-19 vaccine. CDR3s include the opening cysteine and the closing phenylalanine or tryptophan. Fields, in order: D gene, J gene, clone size, V gene, CDR3 DNA, CDR3 protein. The D gene is left open where the match is weak. Size values are once, few and many counts, or a class for expanded clones, and some rows have none.

D: .
J: TRBJ2-5
size: .
V: TRBV5-4
DNA: TGTGCCAGCAGCTTCAAGGAGACCCAGTACTTC
CDR3: CASSFKETQYF

D: TRBD1
J: TRBJ2-2
size: .
V: TRBV18
DNA: TGTGCCAGCTCACCTAACAGGGGAATCCGGGAGCTGTTTTTT
CDR3: CASSPNRGIRELFF

D: .
J: TRBJ1-4
size: once
V: TRBV5-1
DNA: TGCGCCAGCAGCCGAGACCCGGGGGCTAATGAAAAACTGTTTTTT
CDR3: CASSRDPGANEKLFF

D: .
J: TRBJ1-6
size: .
V: TRBV9
DNA: TGTGCCAGCAGCGGTCCCATGGACAGAAGATATAATTCACCCCTCCACTTT
CDR3: CASSGPMDRRYNSPLHF

D: TRBD1
J: TRBJ2-2
size: medium-sized
V: TRBV5-1
DNA: TGCGCCAGCAGCCTCGGCAGGGGGATGGCCGGGGAGCTGTTTTTT
CDR3: CASSLGRGMAGELFF

D: .
J: TRBJ2-3
size: .
V: TRBV6-5
DNA: TGTGCCAGTACCTCTCGGAATCCTAGCACAGATACGCAGTATTTT
CDR3: CASTSRNPSTDTQYF

D: .
J: TRBJ2-6
size: few
V: TRBV28
DNA: TGTGCCAGCAGTTTTGGAGTGCTCTCTGGGGCCAACGTCCTGACTTTC
CDR3: CASSFGVLSGANVLTF

D: .
J: TRBJ1-2
size: .
V: TRBV6-1
DNA: TGTGCCAGCAGTGAAGCCCAACCCGGCTACACCTTC
CDR3: CASSEAQPGYTF

D: .
J: TRBJ2-7
size: .
V: TRBV6-1
DNA: TGTGCCAGCAGTGGTACAGGACAGTCCGCTATCCGCTACGAGCAGTACTTC
CDR3: CASSGTGQSAIRYEQYF

D: .
J: TRBJ1-5
size: .
V: TRBV24-1
DNA: TGTGCCACCAGTGATCTCAATTTGAATCAGCCCCAGCATTTT
CDR3: CATSDLNLNQPQHF

D: .
J: TRBJ1-5
size: .
V: TRBV7-9
DNA: TGTGCCAGCAGCTTACCGGATCAGCCCCAGCATTTT
CDR3: CASSLPDQPQHF

D: TRBD2
J: TRBJ2-1
size: .
V: TRBV7-3
DNA: TGTGCCAGCAGCTTAATAGCGGGAGTACACAATGAGCAGTTCTTC
CDR3: CASSLIAGVHNEQFF

D: .
J: TRBJ1-1
size: .
V: TRBV5-5
DNA: TGTGCCAGCAGCTTGGGCCAACAGGGTTTCATGAACACTGAAGCTTTCTTT
CDR3: CASSLGQQGFMNTEAFF

D: TRBD2
J: TRBJ2-7
size: .
V: TRBV7-8
DNA: TGTGCCAGCAGCTTATTAGCGGGAGGGGGGACCTACGAGCAGTACTTC
CDR3: CASSLLAGGGTYEQYF

D: .
J: TRBJ2-7
size: .
V: TRBV19
DNA: TGTGCCAGTAGTTTTGGCTACGAGCAGTACTTC
CDR3: CASSFGYEQYF

D: .
J: TRBJ2-7
size: once
V: TRBV24-1
DNA: TGTGCCACCAGTGACCCGGACAGAGCCTACGAGCAGTACTTC
CDR3: CATSDPDRAYEQYF

D: .
J: TRBJ2-7
size: .
V: TRBV21-1
DNA: TGTGCCAGCAGCGAGAGGGGGCAATACGAGCAGTACTTC
CDR3: CASSERGQYEQYF

D: .
J: TRBJ1-5
size: .
V: TRBV2
DNA: TGTGCCAGCAGCGCCACCGGTTGGGTCAATAGCAATCAGCCCCAGCATTTT
CDR3: CASSATGWVNSNQPQHF

D: .
J: TRBJ2-7
size: .
V: TRBV5-1
DNA: TGCGCCAGCAGTTTCAGCGGACAGCCCTACGAGCAGTACTTC
CDR3: CASSFSGQPYEQYF

D: .
J: TRBJ2-5
size: .
V: TRBV4-2
DNA: TGTGCCAGCAGCCAAGATCGGGGTGGGCAGGGTGGTGTGGAGACCCAGTACTTC
CDR3: CASSQDRGGQGGVETQYF

D: .
J: TRBJ2-3
size: .
V: TRBV18
DNA: TGTGCCAGCTCACGGCCGGATAGTGTGAATACGCAGTATTTT
CDR3: CASSRPDSVNTQYF

D: TRBD1
J: TRBJ1-3
size: .
V: TRBV19
DNA: TGTGCCAGTAGTACCGACGGACAGGGCGTTTTCTATTTT
CDR3: CASSTDGQGVFYF

D: .
J: TRBJ1-1
size: .
V: TRBV7-9
DNA: TGTGCCAGCAGCTCGCCCCCGCAGGGTCTAAGGGTTACTGAAGCTTTCTTT
CDR3: CASSSPPQGLRVTEAFF

D: .
J: TRBJ2-7
size: .
V: TRBV10-3
DNA: TGTGCCATCAGTGGGGGGAAGGACTCCGGAGGTTCTTACTTC
CDR3: CAISGGKDSGGSYF

D: .
J: TRBJ1-5
size: .
V: TRBV6-1
DNA: TGTGCCAGCAGCGAAAGCTTCGGAAGGGCGGCCCTTAATCAGCCCCAGCATTTT
CDR3: CASSESFGRAALNQPQHF

D: TRBD1
J: TRBJ1-2
size: .
V: TRBV4-2
DNA: TGTGCCAGCAGACAGGGGGCGACGGGCTACACCTTC
CDR3: CASRQGATGYTF

D: .
J: TRBJ2-3
size: .
V: TRBV7-2
DNA: TGTGCCAGCAGCCTATCAGGGACTACGCAGTATTTT
CDR3: CASSLSGTTQYF

D: TRBD2
J: TRBJ2-3
size: .
V: TRBV5-4
DNA: TGTGCCAGCAGCGAAACTAGCGGAGGCACAGATACGCAGTATTTT
CDR3: CASSETSGGTDTQYF

D: .
J: TRBJ2-1
size: .
V: TRBV15
DNA: TGTGCCACCAGCCCCCCTTCCCGACAGGAGCAGTTCTTC
CDR3: CATSPPSRQEQFF

D: TRBD1
J: TRBJ1-6
size: .
V: TRBV7-3
DNA: TGTGCCAGCAGCAGAGACAGGGGGGGAAATTCACCCCTCCACTTT
CDR3: CASSRDRGGNSPLHF

D: TRBD2
J: TRBJ2-3
size: .
V: TRBV29-1
DNA: TGCAGCGTCGCCGGGACTAGCGAAAGTGGCACAGATACGCAGTATTTT
CDR3: CSVAGTSESGTDTQYF

D: .
J: TRBJ1-1
size: .
V: TRBV19
DNA: TGTGCCAGTAGTGCGCCCCCGACAGTAGCTGAAGCTTTCTTT
CDR3: CASSAPPTVAEAFF

D: .
J: TRBJ1-4
size: .
V: TRBV6-2/TRBV6-3
DNA: TGTGCCAGCAGTTCCCCCGGGACCGTTGCAACTAATGAAAAACTGTTTTTT
CDR3: CASSSPGTVATNEKLFF

D: TRBD1
J: TRBJ1-2
size: .
V: TRBV4-1
DNA: TGCGCCAGCAGCCAACGTCCCGGGACAGGGAATGGCTACACCTTC
CDR3: CASSQRPGTGNGYTF

D: .
J: TRBJ1-1
size: few
V: TRBV2
DNA: TGTGCCAGCAGTGAGTCGCCACTTGAAGCTTTCTTT
CDR3: CASSESPLEAFF

D: .
J: TRBJ2-1
size: .
V: TRBV5-1
DNA: TGCGCCAGCAGCTTGGATCCATCAAGGAATGAGCAGTTCTTC
CDR3: CASSLDPSRNEQFF

D: .
J: TRBJ2-3
size: .
V: TRBV19
DNA: TGTGCCAGTAGTCAACTGGCTGACACAGATACGCAGTATTTT
CDR3: CASSQLADTDTQYF

D: .
J: TRBJ1-5
size: .
V: TRBV28
DNA: TGTGCCAGCAGCCGGACCTCAGGGGTTATGGATCAGCCCCAGCATTTT
CDR3: CASSRTSGVMDQPQHF

D: TRBD1
J: TRBJ1-2
size: .
V: TRBV14
DNA: TGTGCCAGCAGCCAGGAGATGACAGGGTCCCACACCTTC
CDR3: CASSQEMTGSHTF

D: .
J: TRBJ2-7
size: .
V: TRBV19
DNA: TGTGCCAGTAGTATACCTTCCGCGGGCGCTGGTGACGAGCAGTACTTC
CDR3: CASSIPSAGAGDEQYF